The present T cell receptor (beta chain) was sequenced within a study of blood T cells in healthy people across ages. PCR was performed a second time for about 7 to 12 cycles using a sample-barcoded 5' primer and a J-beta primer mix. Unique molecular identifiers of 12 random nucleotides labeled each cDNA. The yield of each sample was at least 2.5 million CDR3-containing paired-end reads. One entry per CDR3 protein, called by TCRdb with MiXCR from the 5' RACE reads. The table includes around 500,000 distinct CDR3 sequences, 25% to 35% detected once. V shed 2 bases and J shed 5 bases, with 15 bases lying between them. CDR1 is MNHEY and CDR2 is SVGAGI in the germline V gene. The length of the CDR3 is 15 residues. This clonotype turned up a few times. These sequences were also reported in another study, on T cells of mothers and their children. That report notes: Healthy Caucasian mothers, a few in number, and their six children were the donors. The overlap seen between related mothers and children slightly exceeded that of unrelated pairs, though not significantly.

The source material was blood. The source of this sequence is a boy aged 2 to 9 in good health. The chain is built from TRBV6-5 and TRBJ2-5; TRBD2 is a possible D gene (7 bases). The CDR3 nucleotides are TGTGCCAGCAGTTACGGGGAGGGGGAAGTGGAGACCCAGTACTTC. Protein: CASSYGEGEVETQYF.